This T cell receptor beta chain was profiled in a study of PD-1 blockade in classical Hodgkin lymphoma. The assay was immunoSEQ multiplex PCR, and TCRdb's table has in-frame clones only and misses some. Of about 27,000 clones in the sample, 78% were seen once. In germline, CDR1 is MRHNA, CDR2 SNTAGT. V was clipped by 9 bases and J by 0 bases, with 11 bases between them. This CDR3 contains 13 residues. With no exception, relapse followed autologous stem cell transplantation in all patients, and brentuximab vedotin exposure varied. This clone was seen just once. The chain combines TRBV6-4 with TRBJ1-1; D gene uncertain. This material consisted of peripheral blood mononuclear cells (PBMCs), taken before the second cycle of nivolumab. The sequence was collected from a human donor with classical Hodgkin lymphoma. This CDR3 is CASAVDLNTEAFF. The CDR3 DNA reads TGTGCCAGTGCCGTTGATCTGAACACTGAAGCTTTCTTT.